This T cell receptor beta chain was obtained from a study of radiotherapy plus CTLA-4 blockade in lung cancer. Study context: Around 20% of enrolled patients responded objectively, and around 30% had disease control. Study outcomes and limitations: After treatment with radiotherapy plus ipilimumab, TCR clones that came from the tumor expanded in blood.

The CDR3 runs 16 residues. Trimming left V 4 bases short and J 6 bases short, with 18 bases between. Germline V gene lookup returns CDR1 WSHSY and CDR2 SAAADI. Profiling relied on immunoSEQ multiplex PCR, and the TCRdb table lists in-frame clones only, not all of them. The sample carries more than 75,000 clones, roughly four fifths recorded once. About this clone itself: Its antigen is not known.

The material was peripheral blood, obtained from a patient treated with radiotherapy plus ipilimumab. This TCR was sampled from a human donor with non-small cell lung cancer that progressed on radiotherapy plus ipilimumab. The chain joins TRBV10-2 to TRBJ2-2; D possibly corresponds to TRBD2 (6 bases). The CDR3 nucleotides read TGCGCCAGCAGTGGGGTCGCGGGAATGTTGGCCGGGGAGCTGTTTTTT. This sequence encodes CASSGVAGMLAGELFF.